This TCR beta chain is from a study of CD8 T cells in ankylosing spondylitis. Study-wide results and limits: Roughly eight highly homologous variants made up a TCR beta motif, and this motif appeared characteristic of ankylosing spondylitis blood. A CD8+ phenotype characterized the disease-linked clones, which were relatively rare in peripheral blood.

Of note for this clonotype: Its antigen is undetermined.

This CDR3 region has 13 residues. V lost 7 bases, J lost 3 bases, and 3 bases stayed unmatched. Quantitative 5'-RACE with molecular barcodes generated TCR beta libraries. Each CDR3 protein gets one entry after TCRdb re-called the 5' RACE reads with MiXCR. In the table there are about 460,000 distinct CDR3 sequences, about 5% of which are singletons. The chain is built from TRBV12-3 or TRBV12-4 and TRBJ1-2; TRBD1 matches 9 bases. This TCR was sampled from a male donor with ankylosing spondylitis. The specimen sequenced was blood, either unsorted or a sorted T cell fraction (not recorded which). The CDR3 coding sequence is TGTGCCAGCACTTGGACAGGGGACTATGGCTACACCTTC. This encodes CASTWTGDYGYTF.